These T cell receptor beta chains were read from a single sample in a study of molecular identifiers for immune sequencing clone quantification. TCRdb used MiXCR to reprocess the PCR reads, holding one entry per CDR3 protein. The repertoire includes 460,000 or so distinct CDR3 sequences, about a fifth of them detected once, and around 0.86% sits in the top ten. Specimen: naive CD8+ T cells from blood, with Jurkat cell RNA spiked in. The receptors originated from a human donor in good health. Some libraries in this study had Jurkat cell RNA spiked in. The CDR3 runs from the conserved cysteine through the conserved F or W. D genes are given only for firm matches. Some rows mark clone size as missing; the rest say once, few, many or name a class of expanded clone.

j_gene: TRBJ2-7
v_gene: TRBV6-5
abundance: few
d_gene: .
CDR3nt: TGTGCCAGCAGTTACGGGGACGTATACGAGCGGTACTTC
CDR3aa: CASSYGDVYERYF

j_gene: TRBJ2-7
v_gene: TRBV28
abundance: .
d_gene: .
CDR3nt: TGTGCCAGCGGGCTACGGGGACCGACATCTCGCGAGCAGTACTTC
CDR3aa: CASGLRGPTSREQYF

j_gene: TRBJ1-5
v_gene: TRBV7-9
abundance: many
d_gene: TRBD1
CDR3nt: TGTGCCAGCAGCTCCGACAGGGTGTATAGCAATCAGCCCCAGCATTTT
CDR3aa: CASSSDRVYSNQPQHF

j_gene: TRBJ2-2
v_gene: TRBV20-1
abundance: .
d_gene: .
CDR3nt: TGCAGTGCTAGAGGTCGGGGAAACTACATCGGGGAGCTGTTTTTT
CDR3aa: CSARGRGNYIGELFF

j_gene: TRBJ2-2
v_gene: TRBV7-9
abundance: many
d_gene: .
CDR3nt: TGTGCCAGCAGCTTAGATCGGCGGGCCGGTACCGGGGAGCTGTTTTTT
CDR3aa: CASSLDRRAGTGELFF

j_gene: TRBJ2-7
v_gene: TRBV5-4
abundance: many
d_gene: .
CDR3nt: TGTGCCAGCAGCTTGGTATCGGGGGTTCCCAACGAGCAGTACTTC
CDR3aa: CASSLVSGVPNEQYF

j_gene: TRBJ1-1
v_gene: TRBV4-1
abundance: many
d_gene: TRBD1
CDR3nt: TGCGCCAGCAGCCTGGACAGGCAGATGAACACTGAAGCTTTCTTT
CDR3aa: CASSLDRQMNTEAFF

j_gene: TRBJ2-1
v_gene: TRBV12-5
abundance: many
d_gene: TRBD2
CDR3nt: TGTGCTAGTGGTTTCGGGACTAGCGGGGGTAGGGTTGTTGATGAGCAGTTCTTC
CDR3aa: CASGFGTSGGRVVDEQFF

j_gene: TRBJ2-7
v_gene: TRBV20-1
abundance: .
d_gene: TRBD2
CDR3nt: TGCAGTGCCACTGGGCGGGGGGGCACCGCCTCCTACGAGCAGTACTTC
CDR3aa: CSATGRGGTASYEQYF

j_gene: TRBJ2-7
v_gene: TRBV25-1
abundance: many
d_gene: .
CDR3nt: TGTGCCAGCAGTGAATTTGGGCACTACGAGCAGTACTTC
CDR3aa: CASSEFGHYEQYF

j_gene: TRBJ1-1
v_gene: TRBV6-6
abundance: many
d_gene: TRBD1
CDR3nt: TGTGCCAGCAGGAACAGGGGGAGCACTGAAGCTTTCTTT
CDR3aa: CASRNRGSTEAFF

j_gene: TRBJ2-7
v_gene: TRBV4-3
abundance: .
d_gene: TRBD1
CDR3nt: TGCGCCAGCAGCCAAGATCTGTGGGGACAGGGATACGAGCAGTACTTC
CDR3aa: CASSQDLWGQGYEQYF

j_gene: TRBJ2-3
v_gene: TRBV5-1
abundance: few
d_gene: .
CDR3nt: TGCGCCAGCAGCTTGTACCCATCCCAAGATACGCAGTATTTT
CDR3aa: CASSLYPSQDTQYF

j_gene: TRBJ2-7
v_gene: TRBV4-2
abundance: .
d_gene: .
CDR3nt: TGTGCCAGCAGCCAAGAGATGACTGGGACCTACGAGCAGTACTTC
CDR3aa: CASSQEMTGTYEQYF

j_gene: TRBJ2-7
v_gene: TRBV29-1
abundance: few
d_gene: TRBD2
CDR3nt: TGCAGCGTGACCGGGACTAGCGGGAGCTTAGCCTACGAGCAGTACTTC
CDR3aa: CSVTGTSGSLAYEQYF

j_gene: TRBJ2-3
v_gene: TRBV3-2
abundance: few
d_gene: .
CDR3nt: TGTGCCAGCAGCCCGAACCCCTGGACCGAACACACAGATACGCAGTATTTT
CDR3aa: CASSPNPWTEHTDTQYF

j_gene: TRBJ2-7
v_gene: TRBV27
abundance: .
d_gene: TRBD1
CDR3nt: TGTGCCAGCAGTGTACAGGGGGCCTTTCACGAGCAGTACTTC
CDR3aa: CASSVQGAFHEQYF

j_gene: TRBJ1-1
v_gene: TRBV3-1
abundance: many
d_gene: .
CDR3nt: TGTGCCAGCAGCCCGACGACAGGGAACACTGAAGCTTTCTTT
CDR3aa: CASSPTTGNTEAFF

j_gene: TRBJ2-3
v_gene: TRBV7-9
abundance: few
d_gene: .
CDR3nt: TGTGCCAGCAGCATATACGGGGGGCGCGGCACAGATACGCAGTATTTT
CDR3aa: CASSIYGGRGTDTQYF

j_gene: TRBJ1-5
v_gene: TRBV11-2
abundance: few
d_gene: .
CDR3nt: TGTGCCAGCAGCCCGAGCCCCAATCAGCCCCAGCATTTT
CDR3aa: CASSPSPNQPQHF

j_gene: TRBJ1-6
v_gene: TRBV29-1
abundance: many
d_gene: .
CDR3nt: TGCAGCGTTGTCGATTCCAACAATCAAGCCCTCCACTTT
CDR3aa: CSVVDSNNQALHF

j_gene: TRBJ2-7
v_gene: TRBV27
abundance: few
d_gene: .
CDR3nt: TGTGCCAGCAGTATTGGCGCCGGGGCGACCTACGAGCAGTACTTC
CDR3aa: CASSIGAGATYEQYF

j_gene: TRBJ1-1
v_gene: TRBV12-3/TRBV12-4
abundance: .
d_gene: .
CDR3nt: TGTGCCAGCAGTTTCCAGGGGACTGAAGTTTTCTTT
CDR3aa: CASSFQGTEVFF

j_gene: TRBJ2-7
v_gene: TRBV27
abundance: few
d_gene: .
CDR3nt: TGTGCCAGCAGTACAGCGGGTGGCTACGAGCAGTACTTC
CDR3aa: CASSTAGGYEQYF

j_gene: TRBJ2-3
v_gene: TRBV20-1
abundance: few
d_gene: TRBD1
CDR3nt: TGCAGTGCTGGCGAACCGGGACAGGGTTTTTTAGATTTT
CDR3aa: CSAGEPGQGFLDF

j_gene: TRBJ2-7
v_gene: TRBV7-2
abundance: .
d_gene: .
CDR3nt: TGTGCCAGCAGCTCAGGGGACTTGAGCTCCTACGAGCAGTACTTC
CDR3aa: CASSSGDLSSYEQYF

j_gene: TRBJ2-5
v_gene: TRBV7-6
abundance: many
d_gene: .
CDR3nt: TGTGCCAGCAGCTTAGTTCTTAGCACGCAAGAGACCCAGTACTTC
CDR3aa: CASSLVLSTQETQYF

j_gene: TRBJ2-1
v_gene: TRBV24-1
abundance: few
d_gene: TRBD1
CDR3nt: TGTGCCACCAGTGCTGGGACAGTGATTGAGCAGTTCTTC
CDR3aa: CATSAGTVIEQFF

j_gene: TRBJ1-1
v_gene: TRBV9
abundance: many
d_gene: TRBD1
CDR3nt: TGTGCCAGCAGCGTAGATACAGGGGGCCCACTCGGGACTGAAGCTTTCTTT
CDR3aa: CASSVDTGGPLGTEAFF

j_gene: TRBJ2-5
v_gene: TRBV3-1
abundance: many
d_gene: TRBD2
CDR3nt: TGTGCCAGCAGCCAAGATCGAGCGGGGGGGCCGATGGAGACCCAGTACTTC
CDR3aa: CASSQDRAGGPMETQYF

j_gene: TRBJ2-7
v_gene: TRBV18
abundance: few
d_gene: TRBD1
CDR3nt: TGTGCCAGCTCACCGACAGGGACCGTAACCTACGAGCAGTACTTC
CDR3aa: CASSPTGTVTYEQYF

j_gene: TRBJ2-1
v_gene: TRBV19
abundance: few
d_gene: TRBD2
CDR3nt: TGTGCCAGTAGTAGCCACGATATCCCCCTAGCGGGAAACTCCTACAATGAGCAGTTCTTC
CDR3aa: CASSSHDIPLAGNSYNEQFF

j_gene: TRBJ2-7
v_gene: TRBV20-1
abundance: few
d_gene: .
CDR3nt: TGCAGTGCTAGCGCGGGACTCGGCTACGAGCAGTACTTC
CDR3aa: CSASAGLGYEQYF

j_gene: TRBJ2-7
v_gene: TRBV5-6
abundance: .
d_gene: .
CDR3nt: TGTGCCAGCAGCTTGGGGTGGAGCGAGCAGTACTTC
CDR3aa: CASSLGWSEQYF

j_gene: TRBJ2-7
v_gene: TRBV5-1
abundance: .
d_gene: TRBD2
CDR3nt: TGCGCCAGCACCCCCGCGGGAGGGCCGCACGAGCAGTACTTC
CDR3aa: CASTPAGGPHEQYF

j_gene: TRBJ1-2
v_gene: TRBV6-6
abundance: .
d_gene: TRBD1
CDR3nt: TGTGCCAGCATTCTAGAGACAGGGCTCCGCTATGGCTACACCTTC
CDR3aa: CASILETGLRYGYTF

j_gene: TRBJ2-1
v_gene: TRBV12-3/TRBV12-4
abundance: .
d_gene: TRBD2
CDR3nt: TGTGCCAGCAGTTTTGGCGGGGGGGCGGGTGAGCAGTTCTTC
CDR3aa: CASSFGGGAGEQFF

j_gene: TRBJ1-1
v_gene: TRBV20-1
abundance: few
d_gene: .
CDR3nt: TGCAGTGCTAGGCCCATTGATTTGAACACTGAAGCTTTCTTT
CDR3aa: CSARPIDLNTEAFF

j_gene: TRBJ2-1
v_gene: TRBV3-1
abundance: .
d_gene: .
CDR3nt: TGTGCCGGCAGCCAAGTGGCCAGTTTGGATGAGCAGTTCTTC
CDR3aa: CAGSQVASLDEQFF

j_gene: TRBJ2-5
v_gene: TRBV29-1
abundance: .
d_gene: TRBD1
CDR3nt: TGCAGCGTTGGTGACAGGGGGCGCCGAGAGACCCAGTACTTC
CDR3aa: CSVGDRGRRETQYF

j_gene: TRBJ2-3
v_gene: TRBV5-5
abundance: few
d_gene: .
CDR3nt: TGTGCCAGCAGCTTGTTGAATAACTTAGACACAGATACGCAGTATTTT
CDR3aa: CASSLLNNLDTDTQYF

j_gene: TRBJ1-6
v_gene: TRBV20-1
abundance: .
d_gene: TRBD1
CDR3nt: TGCAGTGCTAGAGATGGGACAGAGTCCTTTACCGCGGATAATTCACCCCTCCACTTT
CDR3aa: CSARDGTESFTADNSPLHF

j_gene: TRBJ2-4
v_gene: TRBV9
abundance: many
d_gene: .
CDR3nt: TGTGCCAGCAAGATTGGCAGGGTCATGAACAAAAACATTCAGTACTTC
CDR3aa: CASKIGRVMNKNIQYF

j_gene: TRBJ2-4
v_gene: TRBV2
abundance: .
d_gene: .
CDR3nt: TGTGCCAGCAGTGAAGTTGGGACACCCCCGGGAAACATTCAGTACTTC
CDR3aa: CASSEVGTPPGNIQYF

j_gene: TRBJ2-1
v_gene: TRBV7-2
abundance: many
d_gene: .
CDR3nt: TGTGCCAGCAGCCGGGACCTCCGTAATGAGCAGTTCTTC
CDR3aa: CASSRDLRNEQFF

j_gene: TRBJ1-6
v_gene: TRBV3-1
abundance: few
d_gene: .
CDR3nt: TGTGCCAGCAGCCAAACCACGGAGGCCTATAATTCACCCCTCCACTTT
CDR3aa: CASSQTTEAYNSPLHF

j_gene: TRBJ2-7
v_gene: TRBV11-2
abundance: .
d_gene: .
CDR3nt: TGTGCCAGCAGCTTAGAAGCTAGCTCTTACTACGAGCAGTACTTC
CDR3aa: CASSLEASSYYEQYF